Listed below are T cell receptor beta chains from one sample, sequenced in a study of technical replicates of blood from a few donors. Some clones are missing from TCRdb's copy, which holds only in-frame ones; the method was immunoSEQ multiplex PCR. This repertoire shows tens of thousands of clones, roughly 90% found once; its top ten account for 0.41%. Sequenced input: T cells isolated from PBMCs. These receptors were obtained from a human donor in good health. Each CDR3 is given with its conserved first and last residue. Each record gives: V gene, clone size, D gene, J gene, CDR3 DNA, CDR3 protein. D genes are given only for firm matches. A row's size may be missing; if present it is once, few, many or a size class.

>TRBV5-1|NA|NA|TRBJ2-1
TGCGCCAGCAGCTTGAGGACAGCTGGCTACTACAATGAGCAGTTCTTC
CASSLRTAGYYNEQFF
>TRBV11-3|NA|NA|TRBJ1-3
TGTGCCAGCAGCTCTACCGGAAACACCATATATTTT
CASSSTGNTIYF
>TRBV11-2|NA|TRBD1|TRBJ1-3
TGTGCCAGCAGCCCGGGGACAGTCGCGAACACCATATATTTT
CASSPGTVANTIYF
>TRBV9|NA|NA|TRBJ1-2
TGTGCCAGCACCTGGGGGGTCAGCTCGAAATATAACTATGGCTACACCTTC
CASTWGVSSKYNYGYTF
>TRBV9|NA|TRBD2|TRBJ2-1
TGTGCCAGCAGCGAGGGACTAGCGGGGTATGAGCAGTTCTTC
CASSEGLAGYEQFF
>TRBV12-5|NA|NA|TRBJ2-7
TGTGCTAGTGCTCGGGACATCGAGCAGTACTTC
CASARDIEQYF
>TRBV5-4|NA|NA|TRBJ1-3
TGTGCCAGCAGCTTGGTCGAGGGTGGAAACACCATATATTTT
CASSLVEGGNTIYF
>TRBV20-1|NA|TRBD1|TRBJ2-7
TGCAGTGCAGGGGACAGCTACGAGCAGTACTTC
CSAGDSYEQYF
>TRBV2|NA|TRBD2|TRBJ2-1
TGTGCCAGCAGGGATCGGACTAGCGGGAGGGCCGACTCCTACAATGAGCAGTTCTTC
CASRDRTSGRADSYNEQFF
>TRBV7-6|NA|TRBD1|TRBJ2-7
TGTGCCAGCAGCTTAGAAGGACAGGGTTTGGACGAGCAGTACTTC
CASSLEGQGLDEQYF
>TRBV19|NA|NA|TRBJ2-5
TGTGCCAGTAGTATGGGTGGGCTTCCGAAAAAAGAGACCCAGTACTTC
CASSMGGLPKKETQYF
>TRBV6-1|NA|TRBD1|TRBJ2-7
TGTGCCAGCAGCGGGACAGGGTCCTACGAGCAGTACTTC
CASSGTGSYEQYF
>TRBV6-5|NA|TRBD2|TRBJ2-7
TGTGCCAGCAGTCCCCTAGCGGGAGGCTACGAGCAGTACTTC
CASSPLAGGYEQYF
>TRBV5-4|NA|NA|TRBJ2-5
TGTGCCAGCAGTTCGGGGGAGACCCAGTACTTC
CASSSGETQYF
>TRBV5-1|NA|NA|TRBJ2-7
TGCGCCAGCAGCAGGACTCCCTCCTACGAGCAGTACTTC
CASSRTPSYEQYF
>TRBV5-4|NA|TRBD2|TRBJ2-7
TGTGCCAGCAGCACAGGGACTAGCGGAAGCGAGCAGTACTTC
CASSTGTSGSEQYF
>TRBV4-3|NA|NA|TRBJ2-7
TGCGCCAGCAGCCAAGAGGGGGGTTCCTACGAGCAGTACTTC
CASSQEGGSYEQYF
>TRBV4-1|NA|NA|TRBJ2-1
TGCGCCAGCAGCCAAGGTGGTGAGGGTGGCGAGCAGTTCTTC
CASSQGGEGGEQFF
>TRBV29-1|NA|NA|TRBJ2-7
TGCAGCGTTGAACGGGGGAGCCCCTACGAGCAGTACTTC
CSVERGSPYEQYF
>TRBV28|NA|NA|TRBJ1-4
TGTGCCAGCAGTGCGGGAGGGGCAGAAAAACTGTTTTTT
CASSAGGAEKLFF
>TRBV7-2|NA|TRBD1|TRBJ1-2
TGTGCCAGCAGACAGAGACAGGGGGTAGGCTACACCTTC
CASRQRQGVGYTF
>TRBV19|once|TRBD1|TRBJ1-1
TGTGCCAGTAGTCCCTCCCGACAGGGCACTGAAGCTTTCTTT
CASSPSRQGTEAFF
>TRBV29-1|few|NA|TRBJ1-1
TGCAGCGTCGAGGAAAGGGGAGGAACAACTGAAGCTTTCTTT
CSVEERGGTTEAFF
>TRBV27|NA|NA|TRBJ2-7
TGTGCCAGCAGTTTAGGTGGTAGCCCCTACGAGCAGTACTTC
CASSLGGSPYEQYF
>TRBV6-1|NA|NA|TRBJ1-2
TGTGCCAGCAGTGAAGGAGAGAGCTACACCTTC
CASSEGESYTF
>TRBV5-1|NA|TRBD1|TRBJ2-5
TGCGCCAGCAGCTCCAAACAGGGGCAAGAGACCCAGTACTTC
CASSSKQGQETQYF
>TRBV2|NA|TRBD2|TRBJ2-7
TGTGCCAGCAGTGGACTAGCGGGAACCTACGAGCAGTACTTC
CASSGLAGTYEQYF
>TRBV27|NA|TRBD2|TRBJ2-7
TGTGCCAGCAGTTTGGGACTAGCGGGAAATTGGTCCTACGAGCAGTACTTC
CASSLGLAGNWSYEQYF
>TRBV5-1|NA|TRBD2|TRBJ2-1
TGCGCCAGCAGCTTGGTTCTAGCGGGGAAGCAGTTCTTC
CASSLVLAGKQFF
>TRBV6-5|NA|TRBD2|TRBJ2-5
TGTGCCAGCCGCAGCGGGAGTCTCAGAGAGACCCAGTACTTC
CASRSGSLRETQYF
>TRBV10-1|NA|NA|TRBJ2-7
TGCGCCAGCAGAAGGAGGGACGGGCATGGGCTTTTCGAGCAGTACTTC
CASRRRDGHGLFEQYF
>TRBV29-1|NA|NA|TRBJ2-7
TGCAGCGTTGAAGACTCCTATTACGAGCAGTACTTC
CSVEDSYYEQYF
>TRBV9|NA|TRBD2|TRBJ2-1
TGTGCCAGCAGCGTAGCGATGCGGGAGGAACACAATGAGCAGTTCTTC
CASSVAMREEHNEQFF